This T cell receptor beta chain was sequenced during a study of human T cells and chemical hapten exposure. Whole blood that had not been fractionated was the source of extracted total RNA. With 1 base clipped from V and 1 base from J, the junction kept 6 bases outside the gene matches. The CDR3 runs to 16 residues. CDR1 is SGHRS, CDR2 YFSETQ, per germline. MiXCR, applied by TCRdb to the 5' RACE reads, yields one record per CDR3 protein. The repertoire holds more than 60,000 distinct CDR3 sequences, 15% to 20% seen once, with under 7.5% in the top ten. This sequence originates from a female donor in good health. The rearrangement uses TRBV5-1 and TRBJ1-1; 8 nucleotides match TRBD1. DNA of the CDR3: TGCGCCAGCAGCTTGAACCCCGGGACAGGGAACACTGAAGCTTTCTTT. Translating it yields CASSLNPGTGNTEAFF. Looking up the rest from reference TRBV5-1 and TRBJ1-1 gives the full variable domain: KAGVTQTPRYLIKTRGQQVTLSCSPISGHRSVSWYQQTPGQGLQFLFEYFSETQRNKGNFPGRFSGRQFSNSRSEMNVSTLELGDSALYLCASSLNPGTGNTEAFFGQGTRLTVV.